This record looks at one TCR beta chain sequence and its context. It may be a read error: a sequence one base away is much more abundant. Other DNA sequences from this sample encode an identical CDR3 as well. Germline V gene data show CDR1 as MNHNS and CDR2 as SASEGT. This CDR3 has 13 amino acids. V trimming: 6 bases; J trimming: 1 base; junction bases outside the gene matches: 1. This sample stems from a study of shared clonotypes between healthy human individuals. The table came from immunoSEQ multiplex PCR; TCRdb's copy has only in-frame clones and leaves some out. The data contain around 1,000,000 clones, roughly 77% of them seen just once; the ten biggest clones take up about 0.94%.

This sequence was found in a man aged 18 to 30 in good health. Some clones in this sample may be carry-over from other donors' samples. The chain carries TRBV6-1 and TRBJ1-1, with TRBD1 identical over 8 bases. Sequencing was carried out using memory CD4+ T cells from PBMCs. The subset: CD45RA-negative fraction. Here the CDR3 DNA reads TGTGCCAGCAGCGGACAGGGGAACACTGAAGCTTTCTTT. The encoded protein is CASSGQGNTEAFF.